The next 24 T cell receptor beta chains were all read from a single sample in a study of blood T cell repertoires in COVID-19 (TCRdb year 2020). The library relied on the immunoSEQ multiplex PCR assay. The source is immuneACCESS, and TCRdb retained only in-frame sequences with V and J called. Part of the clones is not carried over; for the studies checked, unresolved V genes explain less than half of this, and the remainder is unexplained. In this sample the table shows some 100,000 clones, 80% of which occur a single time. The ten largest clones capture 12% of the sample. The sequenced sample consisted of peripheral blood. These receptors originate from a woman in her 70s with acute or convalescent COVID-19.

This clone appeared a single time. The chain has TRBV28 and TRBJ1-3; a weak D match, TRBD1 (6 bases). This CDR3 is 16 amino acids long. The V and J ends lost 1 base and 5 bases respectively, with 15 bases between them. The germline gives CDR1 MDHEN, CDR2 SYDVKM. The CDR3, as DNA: TGTGCCAGCAGTTTATTAGGGGGAGTAAGGAGAAACACCATATATTTT. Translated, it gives CASSLLGGVRRNTIYF.

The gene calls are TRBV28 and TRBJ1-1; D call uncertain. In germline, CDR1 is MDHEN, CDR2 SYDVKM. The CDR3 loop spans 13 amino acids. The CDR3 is CVAKQIINTEAFF. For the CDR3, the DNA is TGTGTCGCTAAACAGATAATAAACACTGAAGCTTTCTTT. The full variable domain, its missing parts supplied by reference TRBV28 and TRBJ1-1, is DVKVTQSSRYLVKRTGEKVFLECVQDMDHENMFWYRQDPGLGLRLIYFSYDVKMKEKGDIPEGYSVSREKKERFSLILESASTNQTSMYLCVAKQIINTEAFFGQGTRLTVV.

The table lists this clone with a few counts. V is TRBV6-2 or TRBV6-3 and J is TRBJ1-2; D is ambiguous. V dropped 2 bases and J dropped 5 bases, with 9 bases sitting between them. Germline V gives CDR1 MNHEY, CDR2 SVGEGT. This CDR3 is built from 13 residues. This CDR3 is CASSYKGEYGYTF. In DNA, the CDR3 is TGTGCCAGCAGTTACAAGGGAGAATATGGCTACACCTTC.

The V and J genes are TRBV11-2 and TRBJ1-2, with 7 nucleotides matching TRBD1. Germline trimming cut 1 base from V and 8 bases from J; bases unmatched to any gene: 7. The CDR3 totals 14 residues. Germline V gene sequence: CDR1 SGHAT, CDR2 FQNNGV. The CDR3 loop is CASSLGVRTGGYTF. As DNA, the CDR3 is TGTGCCAGCAGCTTAGGGGTCCGGACAGGAGGCTACACCTTC.

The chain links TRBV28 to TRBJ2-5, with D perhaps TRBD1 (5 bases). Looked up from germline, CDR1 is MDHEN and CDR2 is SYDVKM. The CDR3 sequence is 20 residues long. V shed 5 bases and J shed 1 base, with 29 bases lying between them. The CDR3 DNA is TGTGCCAGCAGTGTCGTTGTTGCAGGGATTAACCACCAAAGCCAAGAGACCCAGTACTTC. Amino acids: CASSVVVAGINHQSQETQYF.

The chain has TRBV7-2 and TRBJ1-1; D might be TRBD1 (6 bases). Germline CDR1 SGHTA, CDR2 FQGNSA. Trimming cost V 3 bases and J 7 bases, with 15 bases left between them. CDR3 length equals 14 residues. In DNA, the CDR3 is TGTGCCAGCAGCTTTGCCCGGGACACCTATGAAGCTTTCTTT. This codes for CASSFARDTYEAFF.

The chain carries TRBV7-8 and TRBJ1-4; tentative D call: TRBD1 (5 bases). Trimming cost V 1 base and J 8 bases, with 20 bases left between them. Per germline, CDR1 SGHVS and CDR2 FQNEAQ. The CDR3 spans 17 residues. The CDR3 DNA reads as TGTGCCAGCAGCTTAGGTCGCGGGGATAGGGGTAACGAAAAACTGTTTTTT. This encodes CASSLGRGDRGNEKLFF.

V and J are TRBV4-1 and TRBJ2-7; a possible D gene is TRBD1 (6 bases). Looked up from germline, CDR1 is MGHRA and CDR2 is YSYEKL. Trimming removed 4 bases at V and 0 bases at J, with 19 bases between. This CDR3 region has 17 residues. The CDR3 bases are TGCGCCAGCAGCCTACAGCCAGGTACAGGGTACTCCTACGAGCAGTACTTC. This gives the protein CASSLQPGTGYSYEQYF.

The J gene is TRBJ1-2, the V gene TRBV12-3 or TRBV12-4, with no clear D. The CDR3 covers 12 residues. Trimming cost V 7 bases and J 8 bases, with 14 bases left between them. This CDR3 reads CASTPGNWGYTF. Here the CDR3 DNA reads TGTGCCAGCACTCCGGGTAACTGGGGCTACACCTTC.

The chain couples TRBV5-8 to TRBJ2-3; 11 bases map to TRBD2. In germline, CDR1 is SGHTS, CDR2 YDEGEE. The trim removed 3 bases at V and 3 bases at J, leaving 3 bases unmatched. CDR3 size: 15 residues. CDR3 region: CASSSSGGPTDTQYF. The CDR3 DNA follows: TGTGCCAGCAGCTCTAGCGGGGGGCCGACAGATACGCAGTATTTT.

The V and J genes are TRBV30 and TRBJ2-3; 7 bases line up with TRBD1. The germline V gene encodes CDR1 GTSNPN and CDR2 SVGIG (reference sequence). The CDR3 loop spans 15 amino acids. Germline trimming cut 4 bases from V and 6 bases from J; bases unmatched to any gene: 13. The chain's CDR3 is CAWTSYLDREDTQYF. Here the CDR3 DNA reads TGTGCCTGGACGAGTTACCTTGACAGGGAGGATACGCAGTATTTT.

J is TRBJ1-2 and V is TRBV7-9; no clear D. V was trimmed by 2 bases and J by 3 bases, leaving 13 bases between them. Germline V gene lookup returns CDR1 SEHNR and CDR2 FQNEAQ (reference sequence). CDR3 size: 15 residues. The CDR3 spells CASSLFGSADYGYTF. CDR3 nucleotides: TGTGCCAGCAGCTTATTTGGGAGTGCTGACTATGGCTACACCTTC.

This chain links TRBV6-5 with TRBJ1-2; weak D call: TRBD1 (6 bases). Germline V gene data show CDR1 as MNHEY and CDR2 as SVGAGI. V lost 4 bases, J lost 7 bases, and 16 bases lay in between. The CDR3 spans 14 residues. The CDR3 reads CASSSGDAGSGYTF. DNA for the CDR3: TGTGCCAGCAGTTCAGGGGACGCTGGGTCTGGCTACACCTTC.

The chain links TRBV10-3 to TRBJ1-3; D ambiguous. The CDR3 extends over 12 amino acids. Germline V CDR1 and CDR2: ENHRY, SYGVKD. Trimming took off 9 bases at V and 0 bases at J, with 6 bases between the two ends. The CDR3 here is CAITSSGNTIYF. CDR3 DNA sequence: TGTGCCATTACTAGCTCTGGAAACACCATATATTTT.

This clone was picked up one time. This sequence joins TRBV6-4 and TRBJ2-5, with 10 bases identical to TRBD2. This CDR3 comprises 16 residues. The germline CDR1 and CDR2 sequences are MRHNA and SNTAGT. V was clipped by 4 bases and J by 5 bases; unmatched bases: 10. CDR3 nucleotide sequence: TGTGCCAGCAGTGCTAGCGGGGGTCAAATCGGGGAGACCCAGTACTTC. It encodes CASSASGGQIGETQYF.

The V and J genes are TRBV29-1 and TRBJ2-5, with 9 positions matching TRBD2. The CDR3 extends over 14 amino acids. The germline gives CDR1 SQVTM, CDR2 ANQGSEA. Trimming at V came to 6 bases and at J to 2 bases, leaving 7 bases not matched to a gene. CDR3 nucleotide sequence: TGCAGCGTACCGATTAGCGGGGGTCAAGAGACCCAGTACTTC. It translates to CSVPISGGQETQYF.

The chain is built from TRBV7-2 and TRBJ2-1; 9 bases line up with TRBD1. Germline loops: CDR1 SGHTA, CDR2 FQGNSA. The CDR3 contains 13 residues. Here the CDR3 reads CATGGASYNEQFF. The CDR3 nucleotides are TGTGCTACAGGGGGCGCTTCCTACAATGAGCAGTTCTTC.

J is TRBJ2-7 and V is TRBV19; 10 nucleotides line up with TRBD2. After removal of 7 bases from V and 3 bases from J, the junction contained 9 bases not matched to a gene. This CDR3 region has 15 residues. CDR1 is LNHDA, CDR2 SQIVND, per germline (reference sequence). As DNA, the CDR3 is TGTGCCAGTACCATAGAGGCTAGCGGGGGCTACGAGCAGTACTTC. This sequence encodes CASTIEASGGYEQYF.

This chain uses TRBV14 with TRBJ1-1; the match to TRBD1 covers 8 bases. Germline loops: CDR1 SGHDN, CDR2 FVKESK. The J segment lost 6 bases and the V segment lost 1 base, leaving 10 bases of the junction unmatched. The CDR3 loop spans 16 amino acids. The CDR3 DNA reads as TGTGCCAGCAGCCAAGTCGGACAGGGCAAAGGCGCTGAAGCTTTCTTT. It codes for CASSQVGQGKGAEAFF. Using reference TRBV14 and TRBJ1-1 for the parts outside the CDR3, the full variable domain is EAGVTQFPSHSVIEKGQTVTLRCDPISGHDNLYWYRRVMGKEIKFLLHFVKESKQDESGMPNNRFLAERTGGTYSTLKVQPAELEDSGVYFCASSQVGQGKGAEAFFGQGTRLTVV.

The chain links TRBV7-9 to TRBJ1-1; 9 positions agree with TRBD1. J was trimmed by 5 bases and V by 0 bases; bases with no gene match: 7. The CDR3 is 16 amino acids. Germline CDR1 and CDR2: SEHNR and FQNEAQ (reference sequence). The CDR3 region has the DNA TGTGCCAGCAGCTTAGCACCCGGGACAGGGTTGACTGAAGCTTTCTTT. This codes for CASSLAPGTGLTEAFF.

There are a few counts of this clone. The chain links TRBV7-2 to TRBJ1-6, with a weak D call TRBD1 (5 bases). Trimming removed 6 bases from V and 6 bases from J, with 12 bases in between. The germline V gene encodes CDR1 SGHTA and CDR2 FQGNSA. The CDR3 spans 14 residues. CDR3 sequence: CASSLDRINSPLHF. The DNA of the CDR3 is TGTGCCAGCAGTCTCGACAGAATTAATTCACCCCTCCACTTT.

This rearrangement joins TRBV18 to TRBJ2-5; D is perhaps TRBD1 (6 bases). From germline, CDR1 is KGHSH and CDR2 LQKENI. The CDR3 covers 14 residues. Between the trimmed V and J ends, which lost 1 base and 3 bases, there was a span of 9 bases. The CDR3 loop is CASSPLGGEETQYF. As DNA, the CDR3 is TGTGCCAGCTCACCACTAGGGGGTGAAGAGACCCAGTACTTC.

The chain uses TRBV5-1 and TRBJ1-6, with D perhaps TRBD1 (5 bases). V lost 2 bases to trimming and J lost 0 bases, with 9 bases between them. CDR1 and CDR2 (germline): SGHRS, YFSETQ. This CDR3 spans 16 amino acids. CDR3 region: CASSFRESSYNSPLHF. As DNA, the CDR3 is TGCGCCAGCAGCTTCAGGGAAAGCTCCTATAATTCACCCCTCCACTTT.

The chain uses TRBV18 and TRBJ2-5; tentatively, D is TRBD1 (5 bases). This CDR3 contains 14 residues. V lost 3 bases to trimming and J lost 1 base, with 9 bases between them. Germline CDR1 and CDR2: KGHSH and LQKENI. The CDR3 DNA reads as TGTGCCAGCTCACCGGGGCGGATCCAAGAGACCCAGTACTTC. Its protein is CASSPGRIQETQYF.